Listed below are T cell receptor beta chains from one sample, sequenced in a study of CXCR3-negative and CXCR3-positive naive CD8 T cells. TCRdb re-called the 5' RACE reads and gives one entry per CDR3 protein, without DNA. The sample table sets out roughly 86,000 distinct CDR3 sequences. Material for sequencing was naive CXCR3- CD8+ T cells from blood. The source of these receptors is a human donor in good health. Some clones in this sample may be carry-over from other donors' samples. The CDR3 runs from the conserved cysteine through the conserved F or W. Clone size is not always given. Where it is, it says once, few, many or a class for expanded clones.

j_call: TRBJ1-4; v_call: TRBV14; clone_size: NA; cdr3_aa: CASSPTGDEKLFF
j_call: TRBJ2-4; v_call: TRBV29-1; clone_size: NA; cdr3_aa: CSVEDRERMKNIQYF
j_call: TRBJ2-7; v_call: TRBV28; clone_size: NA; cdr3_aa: CASSSRVLHPTYEQYF
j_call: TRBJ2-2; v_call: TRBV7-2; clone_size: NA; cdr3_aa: CASSAGLWATGELFF
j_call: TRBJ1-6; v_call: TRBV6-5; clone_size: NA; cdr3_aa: CASSPEGVSPLHF
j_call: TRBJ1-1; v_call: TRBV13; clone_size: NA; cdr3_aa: CASAPGGLLGGEAFF
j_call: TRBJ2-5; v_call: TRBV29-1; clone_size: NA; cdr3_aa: CSVRGPYQETQYF
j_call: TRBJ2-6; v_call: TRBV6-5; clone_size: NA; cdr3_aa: CASSVTNPSGANVLTF
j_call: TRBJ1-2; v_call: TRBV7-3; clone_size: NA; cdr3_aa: CASSATGGDGYTF
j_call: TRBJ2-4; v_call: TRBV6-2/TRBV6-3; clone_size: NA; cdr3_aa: CASSQGWHIQYF
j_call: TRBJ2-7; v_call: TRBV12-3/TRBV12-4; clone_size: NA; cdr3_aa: CASSPNRDREVPYEQYF
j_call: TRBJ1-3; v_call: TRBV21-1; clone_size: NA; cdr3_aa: CASSKAKRDGNTIYF
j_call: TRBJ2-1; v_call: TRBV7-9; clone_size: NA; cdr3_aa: CASSLTDGDYNEQFF
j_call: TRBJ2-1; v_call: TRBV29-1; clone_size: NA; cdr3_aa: CSVEDLGGNEQFF
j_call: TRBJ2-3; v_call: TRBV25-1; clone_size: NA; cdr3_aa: CASSERWGGQDTQYF
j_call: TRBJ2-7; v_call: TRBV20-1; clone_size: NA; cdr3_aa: CSARVLEGGYEQYF
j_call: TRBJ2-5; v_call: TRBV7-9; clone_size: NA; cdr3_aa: CASSAADYSLETQYF
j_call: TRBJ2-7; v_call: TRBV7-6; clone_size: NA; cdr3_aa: CASSLQGGVGEQYF
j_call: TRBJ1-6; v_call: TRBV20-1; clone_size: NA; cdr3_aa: CSAMDSSSYNSPLHF
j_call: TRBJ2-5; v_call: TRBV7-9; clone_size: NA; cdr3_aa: CASSFRNQETQYF
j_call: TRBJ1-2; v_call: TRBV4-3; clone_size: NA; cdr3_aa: CASSQGIRTGSIHGYTF
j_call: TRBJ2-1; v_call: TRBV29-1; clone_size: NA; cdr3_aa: CSVGTGGPREQFF
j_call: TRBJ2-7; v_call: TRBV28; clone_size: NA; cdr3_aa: CASRPRRDYGEQYF
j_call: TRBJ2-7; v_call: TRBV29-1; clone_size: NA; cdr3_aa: CSVEMTSGGREQYF
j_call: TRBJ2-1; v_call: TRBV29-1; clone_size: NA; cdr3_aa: CSAKLAGELSYNEQFF
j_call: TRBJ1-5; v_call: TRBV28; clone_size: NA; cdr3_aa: CASSFRGAPRPDQPQHF
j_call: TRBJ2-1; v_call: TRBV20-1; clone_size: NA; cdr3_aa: CSAESDRDYNEQFF
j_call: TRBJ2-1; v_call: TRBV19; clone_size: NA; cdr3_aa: CASSIGTANEQFF
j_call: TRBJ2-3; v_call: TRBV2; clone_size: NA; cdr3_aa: CASKTSGRITDTQYF
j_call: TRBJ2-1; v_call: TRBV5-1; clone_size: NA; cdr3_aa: CASSSNRGDNEQFF
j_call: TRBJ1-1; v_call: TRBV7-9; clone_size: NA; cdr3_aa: CVSSSWTPEAFF
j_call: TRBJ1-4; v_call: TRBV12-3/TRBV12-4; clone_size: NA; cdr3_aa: CASSLTGIRATNEKLFF
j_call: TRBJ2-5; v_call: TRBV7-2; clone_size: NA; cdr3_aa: CASSLAAPGGQETQYF
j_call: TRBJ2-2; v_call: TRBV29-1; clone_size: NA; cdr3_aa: CSVYPNTGELFF
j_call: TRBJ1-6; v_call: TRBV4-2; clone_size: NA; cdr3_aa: CASSQTRQGINSPLHF
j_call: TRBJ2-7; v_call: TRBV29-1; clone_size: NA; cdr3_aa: CSVESRAGASSYEQYF
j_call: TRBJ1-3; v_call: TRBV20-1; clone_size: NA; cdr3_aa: CSARDGGFGGNTIYF
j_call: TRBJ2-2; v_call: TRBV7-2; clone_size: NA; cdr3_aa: CASSLMGDTGELSF
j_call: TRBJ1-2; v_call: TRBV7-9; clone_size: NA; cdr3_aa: CASSSSGYGYTF
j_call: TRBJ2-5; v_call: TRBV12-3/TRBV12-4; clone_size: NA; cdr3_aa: CASSFERSETQYF
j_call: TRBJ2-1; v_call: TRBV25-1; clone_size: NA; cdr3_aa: CASSEYAGNSDEQFF
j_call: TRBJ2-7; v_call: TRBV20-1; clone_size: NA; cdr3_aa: CSALRTSSYEQYF
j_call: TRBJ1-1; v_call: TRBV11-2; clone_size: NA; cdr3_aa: CASSLMENTEAFF
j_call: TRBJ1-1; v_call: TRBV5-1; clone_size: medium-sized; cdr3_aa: CASSPPSTEEAFF
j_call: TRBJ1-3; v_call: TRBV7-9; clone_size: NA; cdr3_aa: CASSPPVGASGNTINF
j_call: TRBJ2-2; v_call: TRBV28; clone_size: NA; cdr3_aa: CASFPPNTGELFF
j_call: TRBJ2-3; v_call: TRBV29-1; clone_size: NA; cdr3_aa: CSVGEGTGLWDTYTQYF